This passage covers 32 T cell receptor beta chains from one sample sequenced in a study of CD8+ T cells in alopecia areata (dated by TCRdb to between 2018 and 2020). This specimen's time point label, interpreted: around 24 weeks on oral tofacitinib. The sample's treatment or condition label, decoded: oral pan-JAK inhibitor, 5-10 mg twice daily. Library prep was done by the immunoSEQ multiplex PCR assay. To provide template for TCR sequencing, every sample had RNA extracted and reverse transcribed into cDNA. TCRdb carries this immuneACCESS record with in-frame sequences only. Its versions omit some clonotypes, under half of them owing to an unresolved V gene in the studies checked, with the rest unexplained. This sample has some 170,000 clones in its table, and roughly 50% of those were observed once. The top ten hold roughly 10% of the sample. Material: CD8+ T cells sorted from blood, obtained at week 24, from a patient treated with tofacitinib. The receptors originated from a human donor with alopecia areata.

V is TRBV11-2 and J is TRBJ1-1; D possibly corresponds to TRBD1 (5 bases). V lost 7 bases and J 0 bases, leaving 15 bases between the germline ends. Germline lookup yields CDR1 SGHAT and CDR2 FQNNGV. This CDR3 contains 15 residues. CDR3 protein: CASTPRRGMNTEAFF. CDR3 nucleotides: TGTGCCAGCACTCCACGACGGGGGATGAACACTGAAGCTTTCTTT.

V gene TRBV15 combines with J gene TRBJ2-7, with TRBD2 matching 7 bases. This CDR3 has 14 residues. Trimming removed 3 bases from V and 3 bases from J; junction bases left unmatched: 5. Germline CDR1 is LNHNV and CDR2 is YYDKDF (reference sequence). The DNA of the CDR3 is TGTGCCACCAGCAGTGAGGGCGGGGGCTACGAGCAGTACTTC. It translates to CATSSEGGGYEQYF. The variable domain in full, with the rest retrieved from reference TRBV15 and TRBJ2-7, is DAMVIQNPRYQVTQFGKPVTLSCSQTLNHNVMYWYQQKSSQAPKLLFHYYDKDFNNEADTPDNFQSRRPNTSFCFLDIRSPGLGDTAMYLCATSSEGGGYEQYFGPGTRLTVT.

This clone appeared a few times. CDR3 sequence (DNA): TGTGCCAGCAGATCCTACTTGGGGAACACTGAAGCTTTCTTT. The encoded protein is CASRSYLGNTEAFF. The chain carries TRBV6-5 and TRBJ1-1; D gene ambiguous. The germline V and J ends were trimmed by 6 bases and 1 base, with 12 bases remaining between them. The CDR3 sequence is 14 residues long. CDR1 and CDR2 (germline): MNHEY, SVGAGI.

In its sample, this clone was seen a few times. This sequence joins TRBV27 and TRBJ2-3; D possibly corresponds to TRBD2 (6 bases). Trimming removed 5 bases from V and 5 bases from J, with 14 bases in between. The CDR3 is 14 residues long. Germline V gene data show CDR1 as MNHEY and CDR2 as SMNVEV (reference sequence). The DNA for the CDR3 is TGTGCCAGCAGTCCCCGCGGCGGGGTAGATACGCAGTATTTT. This sequence encodes CASSPRGGVDTQYF.

The V gene is TRBV4-3, the J gene TRBJ1-4; a possible D gene is TRBD1 (6 bases). CDR3 length equals 14 residues. CDR1 LGHNA and CDR2 YSLEER come from the germline V gene. The V gene lost 1 base and the J gene lost 14 bases, with 17 bases spanning the gap. The CDR3, as DNA: TGCGCCAGCAGCCAAGGACCGACCAACAGGGATCTGTTTTTT. Its protein is CASSQGPTNRDLFF.

This clone was observed once. The chain employs TRBV5-6 and TRBJ2-7; possibly TRBD1 or TRBD2 for D (5 bases each). The V and J ends lost 0 bases and 4 bases respectively, with 11 bases between them. Germline CDR1 and CDR2: SGHDT and YYEEEE. This CDR3 comprises 14 residues. CDR3 nucleotide sequence: TGTGCCAGCAGCTTGGTGGGACGGCCATACGAGCAGTACTTC. Protein: CASSLVGRPYEQYF.

The chain links TRBV29-1 to TRBJ1-2; D might be TRBD1 (6 bases). Germline CDR1 is SQVTM and CDR2 is ANQGSEA. V dropped 7 bases and J dropped 5 bases, with 26 bases sitting between them. The CDR3 extends over 16 amino acids. The CDR3 spells CSAVETSDSNWYGYTF. The DNA for the CDR3 is TGCAGCGCTGTTGAAACCTCGGACAGTAATTGGTATGGCTACACCTTC. Full variable domain (remainder filled in from reference TRBV29-1 and TRBJ1-2): SAVISQKPSRDICQRGTSLTIQCQVDSQVTMMFWYRQQPGQSLTLIATANQGSEATYESGFVIDKFPISRPNLTFSTLTVSNMSPEDSSIYLCSAVETSDSNWYGYTFGSGTRLTVV.

This clone has more than one count but fewer than ten. The CDR3 DNA reads TGTGCCTGGAGTGTGTCCCCGGCTAGCGGATTACTTACCTTCTACAATGAGCAGTTCTTC. Protein sequence: CAWSVSPASGLLTFYNEQFF. The chain combines TRBV30 with TRBJ2-1; TRBD2 aligns across 7 bases. V lost 0 bases to trimming and J lost 3 bases; unmatched junction nucleotides: 20. The germline V gene has CDR1 GTSNPN and CDR2 SVGIG (reference sequence). The length of the CDR3 is 20 residues.

The chain recombines TRBV29-1 with TRBJ2-7; 7 bases fit TRBD1. Trimming took 7 bases from V and 5 from J; bases not matched to a gene: 11. Germline assignment: CDR1 SQVTM and CDR2 ANQGSEA. This CDR3 is 13 amino acids long. CDR3 in amino acids: CSATSTGFDEQYF. The CDR3 DNA is TGCAGCGCGACTTCGACAGGGTTCGACGAGCAGTACTTC.

This clone has at least ten counts. V and J are TRBV27 and TRBJ1-2; D gene uncertain. V was pared by 3 bases and J by 8 bases, with 13 bases between. Germline CDR1 MNHEY, CDR2 SMNVEV (reference sequence). The CDR3 runs 13 residues. This chain's CDR3 is CASSFTGSQGYTF. DNA of the CDR3: TGTGCCAGCAGTTTTACCGGCTCTCAGGGCTACACCTTC.

The V call is TRBV7-2, the J call TRBJ2-7, with a weak D call TRBD1 (6 bases). The V end was cut by 2 bases, the J end by 2 bases, with 7 bases between. The CDR3 loop spans 13 amino acids. The germline V gene has CDR1 SGHTA and CDR2 FQGNSA. The CDR3: CASSLTGPYEQYF. CDR3 nucleotides: TGTGCCAGCAGCTTAACAGGGCCCTACGAGCAGTACTTC.

This clone turned up a few times. The gene calls are TRBV7-7 and TRBJ2-5; weak D call: TRBD1 (6 bases). V was shortened by 6 bases and J by 5 bases, with 19 bases between the two germline ends. The CDR3 covers 15 residues. Germline values: CDR1 SSHAT, CDR2 FNYEAQ (reference sequence). The CDR3 loop reads CASSLGTTGTETQYF. CDR3 DNA: TGTGCCAGCAGTTTGGGGACCACAGGGACGGAGACCCAGTACTTC.

The chain carries TRBV12-5 and TRBJ1-1, with D perhaps matching TRBD1 (5 bases). V lost 5 bases to trimming and J lost 7 bases, with 14 bases between them. The CDR3 loop spans 13 amino acids. CDR1 and CDR2 (germline): LGHNT, FRNRAP. The CDR3 spells CASGIGVKGEAFF. DNA of the CDR3: TGTGCTAGTGGTATAGGGGTTAAGGGTGAAGCTTTCTTT.

J is TRBJ1-1 and V is TRBV30; TRBD1 agrees at 7 bases. Germline loops: CDR1 GTSNPN, CDR2 SVGIG (reference sequence). The J segment lost 6 bases and the V segment lost 0 bases, leaving 13 bases of the junction unmatched. This CDR3 is 16 amino acids long. CDR3 sequence: CAWSVPGGGYSPEAFF. In DNA form, the CDR3 reads TGTGCCTGGAGTGTGCCAGGGGGTGGGTACAGTCCTGAAGCTTTCTTT.

The V gene is TRBV27, the J gene TRBJ1-1; D is perhaps TRBD1 (5 bases). V lost 5 bases, J lost 1 base, and 17 bases lay in between. From germline, CDR1 is MNHEY and CDR2 SMNVEV (reference sequence). This CDR3 region has 16 residues. CDR3 amino acids: CASSPSEGETNTEAFF. Here the CDR3 DNA reads TGTGCCAGCAGTCCCTCCGAAGGGGAGACGAACACTGAAGCTTTCTTT.

V and J are TRBV4-3 and TRBJ1-1; D call uncertain. CDR3 size: 12 residues. Germline V gene lookup returns CDR1 LGHNA and CDR2 YSLEER. Trimming pared 2 bases from V and 7 bases from J, leaving 8 bases between. Here the CDR3 reads CASSQQDGEAFF. CDR3 nucleotide sequence: TGCGCCAGCAGCCAACAGGACGGTGAAGCTTTCTTT.

The chain is built from TRBV28 and TRBJ1-5, with TRBD1 as a possible D gene (6 bases). The germline V gene has CDR1 MDHEN and CDR2 SYDVKM. V was cut by 6 bases and J by 2 bases, with 11 bases left in between. The CDR3 contains 14 residues. CDR3 nucleotide sequence: TGTGCCAGCAGATATCCAGGGGGCAATCAGCCCCAGCATTTT. Encoded protein: CASRYPGGNQPQHF.

This clone was counted a few times. The chain joins TRBV9 to TRBJ2-7; 7 bases agree with TRBD1. In germline, CDR1 is SGDLS, CDR2 YYNGEE. The length of the CDR3 is 15 residues. Trimming cost V 0 bases and J 1 base; bases outside gene matches: 4. The CDR3 reads CASSVGDSRSYEQYF. CDR3 sequence (DNA): TGTGCCAGCAGCGTAGGGGACAGCCGTTCCTACGAGCAGTACTTC. Variable domain in full (rest from reference TRBV9 and TRBJ2-7): DSGVTQTPKHLITATGQRVTLRCSPRSGDLSVYWYQQSLDQGLQFLIQYYNGEERAKGNILERFSAQQFPDLHSELNLSSLELGDSALYFCASSVGDSRSYEQYFGPGTRLTVT.

Worth noting for this clone: The same CDR3 can be traced to other DNA sequences in this sample. This chain links TRBV27 with TRBJ2-1, with D uncertain. The CDR3 runs 13 residues. Germline CDR1 is MNHEY and CDR2 is SMNVEV (reference sequence). V dropped 1 base and J dropped 0 bases, with 1 base sitting between them. The CDR3: CASSLFSYNEQFF. CDR3 bases: TGTGCCAGCAGTTTATTCTCCTACAATGAGCAGTTCTTC.

The V and J genes are TRBV19 and TRBJ2-1; D gene ambiguous. V shed 3 bases and J shed 7 bases, with 10 bases lying between them. The V gene's germline CDR1 is LNHDA and CDR2 SQIVND (reference sequence). This CDR3 spans 13 amino acids. The CDR3 sequence is CASSIRPRNEQFF. CDR3 coding DNA: TGTGCCAGTAGTATTCGGCCGCGGAATGAGCAGTTCTTC.

This chain uses TRBV7-9 with TRBJ2-3, with D perhaps being TRBD1 or TRBD2 (5 bases each). The V end was cut by 4 bases, the J end by 6 bases, with 11 bases between. This CDR3 region has 13 residues. CDR1 and CDR2 (germline): SEHNR, FQNEAQ (reference sequence). The CDR3 sequence is CASSSRGLDTQYF. CDR3 bases: TGTGCCAGCAGCTCGAGGGGTTTGGATACGCAGTATTTT.

The count of this clone is one. The J gene is TRBJ1-4, the V gene TRBV5-6; TRBD1 matches at 7 bases. With 3 bases clipped from V and 4 bases from J, the junction kept 3 bases outside the gene matches. The CDR3 is made up of 14 amino acids. Germline V gene sequence: CDR1 SGHDT, CDR2 YYEEEE. The CDR3 DNA follows: TGTGCCAGCAGCTCCGACAGGGTTAATGAAAAACTGTTTTTT. It specifies CASSSDRVNEKLFF.

This sequence joins TRBV19 and TRBJ2-7; D could derive from TRBD1 or TRBD2 (5 bases each). The CDR3 sequence is 14 residues long. Per the germline V gene, CDR1 is LNHDA and CDR2 is SQIVND (reference sequence). V was clipped by 4 bases and J by 6 bases, with 16 bases between them. The CDR3 region has the DNA TGTGCCAGTAGTACTTCAGGGATCGGGGTCGAGCAGTACTTC. Its translation is CASSTSGIGVEQYF.

This clone was picked up a small number of times. This chain links TRBV29-1 with TRBJ2-3; perhaps TRBD2 as D (5 bases). The CDR3 is 18 residues long. Trimming took off 6 bases at V and 4 bases at J, with 29 bases between the two ends. CDR1 is SQVTM, CDR2 ANQGSEA, per germline. The CDR3 bases are TGCAGCGTGTTCTGGTTGAACCCTCTTGGAGCGGTGGCAGATACGCAGTATTTT. This codes for CSVFWLNPLGAVADTQYF.

This clone was counted once. The gene calls are TRBV4-1 and TRBJ2-1; D might be TRBD2 (5 bases). Per the germline V gene, CDR1 is MGHRA and CDR2 is YSYEKL. V lost 0 bases, J lost 4 bases, and 10 bases lay in between. The CDR3 runs to 15 residues. CDR3 in DNA: TGCGCCAGCAGCCAAGATCCCAGACTATACAATGAGCAGTTCTTC. Translated: CASSQDPRLYNEQFF.

J is TRBJ2-1 and V is TRBV29-1; 8 positions match TRBD1. Germline V gene data show CDR1 as SQVTM and CDR2 as ANQGSEA. V shed 4 bases and J 5 bases; nucleotides not matched to a gene: 7. CDR3 length: 14 residues. The CDR3 sequence: CSVGRTGQDNEQFF. Written as DNA, the CDR3 is TGCAGCGTTGGACGAACGGGACAGGACAATGAGCAGTTCTTC.

The rearrangement uses TRBV15 and TRBJ2-7; a weak D match, TRBD1 (6 bases). Germline V gives CDR1 LNHNV, CDR2 YYDKDF (reference sequence). V gave up 3 bases and J gave up 0 bases, with 6 bases separating them. The CDR3 is made up of 13 amino acids. CDR3 sequence: CATSRDSSYEQYF. CDR3 coding DNA: TGTGCCACCAGCAGGGACAGCTCCTACGAGCAGTACTTC.

The rearrangement uses TRBV7-8 and TRBJ2-7; 9 bases fit TRBD2. Per the germline V gene, CDR1 is SGHVS and CDR2 is FQNEAQ. The CDR3 runs to 17 residues. V shed 4 bases, J shed 1 base, and the junction held 11 bases outside the gene matches. CDR3 region: CASSSGLAGTESYEQYF. CDR3 coding DNA: TGTGCCAGCAGCTCCGGGCTAGCGGGGACCGAATCCTACGAGCAGTACTTC.

The V gene is TRBV30, the J gene TRBJ1-2; D uncertain. V was cut by 0 bases and J by 7 bases, with 12 bases left in between. Germline V lookup: CDR1 GTSNPN, CDR2 SVGIG (reference sequence). There are 13 residues in the CDR3. CDR3 in amino acids: CAWSVGSGAGYTF. The CDR3 region has the DNA TGTGCCTGGAGTGTAGGTTCCGGCGCTGGCTACACCTTC.

This clone was picked up a small number of times. The chain couples TRBV29-1 to TRBJ2-7, with TRBD1 matching 9 bases. This CDR3 has 13 amino acids. Germline CDR1 and CDR2: SQVTM and ANQGSEA. V was pared by 6 bases and J by 3 bases, with 6 bases of the junction left unmatched. The CDR3 region is CSVRTGEGYEQYF. CDR3 sequence (DNA): TGCAGCGTCCGGACAGGGGAAGGCTACGAGCAGTACTTC.

This sequence joins TRBV30 and TRBJ1-5; D is unclear. Germline V gene lookup returns CDR1 GTSNPN and CDR2 SVGIG (reference sequence). Trimming pared 1 base from V and 6 bases from J, leaving 13 bases between. The CDR3 consists of 14 residues. The CDR3 DNA sequence: TGTGCCTGGAGTGCCGGAGCAAGTTTTCAGCCCCAGCATTTT. Residues: CAWSAGASFQPQHF.

This clone was picked up a small number of times. Other DNA sequences in the same sample also yield this CDR3. This chain connects TRBV7-8 to TRBJ1-5; D not certain. The germline V and J ends were trimmed by 2 bases and 6 bases, with 8 bases remaining between them. The CDR3 extends over 13 amino acids. Per germline, CDR1 SGHVS and CDR2 FQNEAQ. The CDR3 DNA reads as TGTGCCAGCAGCTTAAGTCCATCTCAGCCCCAGCATTTT. Encoded protein: CASSLSPSQPQHF.